These 25 T cell receptor beta chains were all obtained from the same sample, sequenced in a study of blood T cell repertoires in COVID-19. Libraries were prepared by immunoSEQ multiplex PCR; TCRdb keeps only in-frame clonotypes and omits some of them. The profile covers about 150,000 clones, with roughly 89% appearing a single time and under 10% taken by the ten largest. Sequencing was performed on peripheral blood. Receptor source: a man aged 25-45 years with COVID-19, enrolled during active disease.

The chain combines TRBV7-2 with TRBJ1-2; D is undetermined. Germline V gene lookup returns CDR1 SGHTA and CDR2 FQGNSA. This CDR3 region has 14 residues. With 5 bases removed from V and 8 bases from J, the gap between germline ends came to 18 bases. DNA of the CDR3: TGTGCCAGCAGCGAATCCCGGGTCGCGGGAGGCTACACCTTC. It is translated as CASSESRVAGGYTF. The full variable domain, rest sourced from reference TRBV7-2 and TRBJ1-2, is GAGVSQSPSNKVTEKGKDVELRCDPISGHTALYWYRQSLGQGLEFLIYFQGNSAPDKSGLPSDRFSAERTGGSVSTLTIQRTQQEDSAVYLCASSESRVAGGYTFGSGTRLTVV.

This chain links TRBV19 with TRBJ1-5; D unresolved. The V end lost 9 bases, the J end lost 0 bases, and 21 bases lay between the germline ends. CDR3 length equals 17 residues. Germline values: CDR1 LNHDA, CDR2 SQIVND (reference sequence). CDR3 residues: CASQQSMAGYSNQPQHF. In DNA form, the CDR3 reads TGTGCCAGCCAACAGTCCATGGCAGGCTATAGCAATCAGCCCCAGCATTTT.

The chain employs TRBV29-1 and TRBJ1-1; D possibly corresponds to TRBD1 (5 bases). The CDR3 totals 14 residues. Per germline, CDR1 SQVTM and CDR2 ANQGSEA. V lost 6 bases and J lost 1, with 15 bases in between. The CDR3 loop reads CSVRGGSTNTEAFF. In DNA, the CDR3 is TGCAGCGTCCGCGGGGGGTCCACGAACACTGAAGCTTTCTTT.

V gene TRBV9 combines with J gene TRBJ2-3; 11 bases fit TRBD1. V shed 1 base, J shed 4 bases, and the junction held 5 bases outside the gene matches. This CDR3 contains 16 residues. CDR1 SGDLS and CDR2 YYNGEE come from the germline V gene. The chain's CDR3 is CASSVRWGQGADTQYF. The CDR3 DNA reads TGTGCCAGCAGCGTAAGGTGGGGACAGGGGGCAGATACGCAGTATTTT.

The chain recombines TRBV9 with TRBJ2-2; 7 bases are shared with TRBD2. Trimming cost V 5 bases and J 2 bases; bases outside gene matches: 6. Germline lookup yields CDR1 SGDLS and CDR2 YYNGEE. This CDR3 contains 15 residues. The CDR3 loop reads CASRGASGNTGELFF. Here the CDR3 DNA reads TGTGCCAGCAGAGGAGCTAGCGGTAACACCGGGGAGCTGTTTTTT.

This clone has a handful of counts. V and J are TRBV6-2 or TRBV6-3 and TRBJ1-1, with 7 bases matching TRBD1. Trimming took 6 bases from V and 11 from J; bases not matched to a gene: 6. Germline CDR1 and CDR2: MNHEY and SVGEGT. This CDR3 region has 11 residues. CDR3 protein: CASSFDRVAFF. The CDR3 DNA reads TGTGCCAGCAGCTTCGACAGGGTCGCTTTCTTT.

The rearrangement uses TRBV2 and TRBJ2-2, with D perhaps TRBD1 (5 bases). CDR1 is SNHLY and CDR2 is FYNNEI in the germline V gene. V gave up 4 bases and J gave up 4 bases, with 13 bases separating them. The CDR3 extends over 15 amino acids. The CDR3 spells CASSVQAALTGELFF. The CDR3 nucleotides read TGTGCCAGCAGTGTACAGGCGGCTCTCACCGGGGAGCTGTTTTTT. Based on the CDR3 plus reference TRBV2 and TRBJ2-2, the full variable domain is EPEVTQTPSHQVTQMGQEVILRCVPISNHLYFYWYRQILGQKVEFLVSFYNNEISEKSEIFDDQFSVERPDGSNFTLKIRSTKLEDSAMYFCASSVQAALTGELFFGEGSRLTVL.

The chain links TRBV6-5 to TRBJ1-1, with 7 bases that match TRBD1. There are 15 residues in the CDR3. The J segment lost 6 bases and the V segment lost 6 bases, leaving 13 bases of the junction unmatched. Germline V gene lookup returns CDR1 MNHEY and CDR2 SVGAGI. The CDR3, as DNA: TGTGCCAGCAGGGCAACTCCGGGACAGACTTCTGAAGCTTTCTTT. Translation gives CASRATPGQTSEAFF.

The chain combines TRBV19 with TRBJ2-2, with 9 bases that match TRBD1. Germline V lookup: CDR1 LNHDA, CDR2 SQIVND (reference sequence). The V segment lost 6 bases and the J segment 1 base; nucleotides outside the gene matches: 3. CDR3 size: 15 residues. CDR3 region: CASSPGQGNTGELFF. The CDR3 nucleotides are TGTGCCAGTAGCCCGGGACAGGGGAACACCGGGGAGCTGTTTTTT.

In its sample, this clone was seen once. The CDR3 bases are TGTGCCAGTAGTATAGTCCAGGGAAGGTCTGAAGCTTTCTTT. Translation gives CASSIVQGRSEAFF. The V and J genes are TRBV19 and TRBJ1-1, with D possibly being TRBD1 (5 bases). This CDR3 is built from 14 residues. Germline CDR1 LNHDA, CDR2 SQIVND (reference sequence). The germline V and J ends were trimmed by 1 base and 6 bases, with 12 bases remaining between them. Full variable domain (outside the CDR3, taken from reference TRBV19 and TRBJ1-1): DGGITQSPKYLFRKEGQNVTLSCEQNLNHDAMYWYRQDPGQGLRLIYYSQIVNDFQKGDIAEGYSVSREKKESFPLTVTSAQKNPTAFYLCASSIVQGRSEAFFGQGTRLTVV.

In this sample, this clone turned up a few times. The V gene is TRBV19, the J gene TRBJ2-7; weak D call: TRBD2 (5 bases). Per the germline V gene, CDR1 is LNHDA and CDR2 is SQIVND (reference sequence). The length of the CDR3 is 15 residues. Trimming removed 7 bases from V and 0 bases from J, with 16 bases in between. CDR3 amino acids: CASTPIAGNSYEQYF. The CDR3 nucleotides are TGTGCCAGTACCCCGATTGCCGGGAACTCCTACGAGCAGTACTTC.

V is TRBV27 and J is TRBJ2-3, with D unresolved. The CDR3 runs 13 residues. Looked up from germline, CDR1 is MNHEY and CDR2 is SMNVEV (reference sequence). The germline V and J ends were trimmed by 3 bases and 6 bases, with 10 bases remaining between them. CDR3 in DNA: TGTGCCAGCAGTTTTGGGCGACGGGATACGCAGTATTTT. This translates into CASSFGRRDTQYF.

This sequence joins TRBV29-1 and TRBJ1-2, with TRBD1 matching over 7 bases. CDR3 length: 13 residues. Unmatched junction bases numbered 9, after V lost 3 bases and J lost 8 bases. The V gene's germline CDR1 is SQVTM and CDR2 ANQGSEA. CDR3 in amino acids: CSVDLTGDEGYTF. The CDR3 nucleotides read TGCAGCGTTGACTTAACAGGGGACGAGGGCTACACCTTC.

The chain has TRBV6-1 and TRBJ2-7; D unresolved. Trimming stripped 1 base from V and 6 bases from J, with 13 bases between. Germline V gene sequence: CDR1 MNHNS, CDR2 SASEGT. There are 14 residues in the CDR3. The CDR3 DNA sequence: TGTGCCAGCAGTGAAGAGGCGGCCGCCGGCGAGCAGTACTTC. It specifies CASSEEAAAGEQYF.

The chain uses TRBV30 and TRBJ2-3, with 16 bases aligning to TRBD2. Germline V gives CDR1 GTSNPN, CDR2 SVGIG (reference sequence). This CDR3 spans 18 amino acids. Trimming cost V 3 bases and J 2 bases; bases outside gene matches: 8. CDR3 in DNA: TGTGCCTGGAGGGGACTAGCGGGAGGGGGAGAGGACACAGATACGCAGTATTTT. It encodes CAWRGLAGGGEDTDTQYF.

The chain is built from TRBV2 and TRBJ2-3; the D gene is possibly TRBD2 (6 bases). The CDR3 spans 16 residues. The germline V gene encodes CDR1 SNHLY and CDR2 FYNNEI. The V end was cut by 7 bases, the J end by 3 bases, with 20 bases between. CDR3 region: CASTPRASALTDTQYF. The CDR3 coding sequence is TGTGCCAGCACCCCGAGGGCTAGCGCCCTGACAGATACGCAGTATTTT.

The chain combines TRBV6-5 with TRBJ2-1; a weak D match, TRBD1 (5 bases). Germline loops: CDR1 MNHEY, CDR2 SVGAGI. V lost 7 bases, J lost 0 bases, and 13 bases lay in between. The CDR3 length is 15 residues. The CDR3 reads CASKSDRSSYNEQFF. CDR3 sequence (DNA): TGTGCCAGCAAATCCGACAGAAGCTCCTACAATGAGCAGTTCTTC.

V and J are TRBV9 and TRBJ2-5, with D perhaps matching TRBD1 (6 bases). In germline, CDR1 is SGDLS, CDR2 YYNGEE. The CDR3 length is 14 residues. Trimming removed 4 bases at V and 4 bases at J, with 14 bases between. This CDR3 reads CASSLDSPSETQYF. The CDR3 region has the DNA TGTGCCAGCAGCTTGGACAGCCCCTCAGAGACCCAGTACTTC.

This chain uses TRBV7-2 with TRBJ1-1; possible D gene TRBD1, 5 bases. CDR3 length: 13 amino acids. Germline assignment: CDR1 SGHTA and CDR2 FQGNSA. V lost 5 bases and J 2 bases, leaving 9 bases between the germline ends. CDR3 amino acids: CASSPQANTEAFF. The CDR3 DNA sequence: TGTGCCAGCAGCCCACAGGCTAACACTGAAGCTTTCTTT.

This sequence joins TRBV3-1 (or the pseudogene TRBV3-2) and TRBJ1-5; weak D call: TRBD1 (6 bases). Between the trimmed V and J ends, which lost 4 bases and 2 bases, there was a span of 12 bases. Germline CDR1 LGHDT, CDR2 YNNKEL (reference sequence). The CDR3 has 15 amino acids. The CDR3 DNA follows: TGTGCCAGCAGCCTAGGGGGTAATGGCAATCAGCCCCAGCATTTT. It is translated as CASSLGGNGNQPQHF.

The chain links TRBV6-6 to TRBJ2-3; 14 bases are shared with TRBD2. This CDR3 is 17 amino acids long. The trim removed 6 bases at V and 1 base at J, leaving 6 bases unmatched. The germline V gene has CDR1 MNHNY and CDR2 SVGAGI (reference sequence). DNA of the CDR3: TGTGCCAGCAGACGACTAGCGGGAGGGCCCGGCACAGATACGCAGTATTTT. The encoded protein is CASRRLAGGPGTDTQYF.

CDR3 DNA: TGTGCCAGCGGGGGAGGTTTGGGACGCACCCGATTTTCCTACGAGCAGTACTTC. This gives the protein CASGGGLGRTRFSYEQYF. The chain has TRBV28 and TRBJ2-7; perhaps TRBD2 as D (6 bases). The length of the CDR3 is 18 residues. The V end lost 8 bases, the J end lost 1 base, and 27 bases lay between the germline ends. Germline loops: CDR1 MDHEN, CDR2 SYDVKM.

The chain is built from TRBV29-1 and TRBJ1-2, with 8 bases that match TRBD1. J was trimmed by 6 bases and V by 3 bases; bases with no gene match: 3. The CDR3 has 12 amino acids. Germline CDR1 reads SQVTM; CDR2 reads ANQGSEA. CDR3 sequence (DNA): TGCAGCGTTGACAGGGGGCGGGATGGCTACACCTTC. The encoded protein is CSVDRGRDGYTF.

The chain is built from TRBV28 and TRBJ1-2; 9 nucleotides line up with TRBD1. J lost 2 bases, V lost 2 bases, and 3 bases had no gene match. This CDR3 region has 15 residues. Germline V CDR1 and CDR2: MDHEN, SYDVKM. The CDR3 DNA is TGTGCCAGCAGTTTAGAAACAGGGGGCAACTATGGCTACACCTTC. Its protein is CASSLETGGNYGYTF.

This rearrangement joins TRBV5-6 to TRBJ1-6; 9 bases match TRBD1. CDR1 is SGHDT and CDR2 is YYEEEE in the germline V gene. Trimming cost V 7 bases and J 6 bases; bases outside gene matches: 17. The length of the CDR3 is 18 residues. CDR3: CASPTQGARPSGNSPLHF. The CDR3 bases are TGTGCCAGCCCAACACAGGGGGCACGGCCCTCGGGTAATTCACCCCTCCACTTT.